The rows below give T cell receptor beta chains drawn from one sample of a study of blood T cell repertoires in COVID-19. The table came from immunoSEQ multiplex PCR; TCRdb's copy has only in-frame clones and leaves some out. The sample holds roughly 350,000 clones; roughly 90% are singletons and the top ten take more than 3%. Sequencing was carried out using peripheral blood. The receptors shown here come from a woman in her fifties or sixties with active or convalescent COVID-19. The CDR3 runs from the conserved cysteine through the conserved F or W. D genes are given only for firm matches. Expanded clones get a size class; other rows say once, few or many, or leave the size out.

15,TRBD1,.,TRBV18,TRBJ1-1,TGTGCCAGCTTCCCCGGGACAGGGGTGAACACTGAAGCTTTCTTT,CASFPGTGVNTEAFF
15,.,medium-sized,TRBV3-1/TRBV3-2,TRBJ2-3,TGTGCCAGCAGCCAACAGGGTCGGGGCACAGATACGCAGTATTTT,CASSQQGRGTDTQYF
16,.,.,TRBV7-2,TRBJ2-3,TGTGCCAGCAGCTTAGTTGTAGCAAGGAGCACAGATACGCAGTATTTT,CASSLVVARSTDTQYF
15,.,.,TRBV27,TRBJ1-1,TGTGCCAGCAGTTTATCGAATCGGGGGGGCACTGAAGCTTTCTTT,CASSLSNRGGTEAFF
15,TRBD2,once,TRBV25-1,TRBJ2-5,TGTGCCAGCAGGGATCTACGGGAGGGCCGGGAGACCCAGTACTTC,CASRDLREGRETQYF
19,.,.,TRBV11-2,TRBJ1-3,TGTGCCAGCAGCTTAGAGCCTTGGCCGGCAGCGCGCTCTGGAAACACCATATATTTT,CASSLEPWPAARSGNTIYF
15,TRBD2,.,TRBV7-3,TRBJ2-3,TGTGCCAGCAGCTTACAGGCTAGCGGGAGAGTGGCGCAGTATTTT,CASSLQASGRVAQYF
14,.,.,TRBV30,TRBJ2-3,TGTGCCTGGAGCCGGTCCGGGCCGTGGAGGGGACGGTATTTT,CAWSRSGPWRGRYF
12,.,.,TRBV19,TRBJ2-1,TGTGCCAGTAGTATCCGGGGGAATGAGCAGTTCTTC,CASSIRGNEQFF
16,TRBD1,.,TRBV28,TRBJ1-1,TGTGCCAGCAGTTTAGGGTCGGACAGGGCGAACACTGAAGCTTTCTTT,CASSLGSDRANTEAFF
16,TRBD2,.,TRBV5-5,TRBJ2-7,TGTGCCAGCAGCGTGGGGGGAGGGCCTAAAACATACGAGCAGTACTTC,CASSVGGGPKTYEQYF
15,TRBD1,few,TRBV7-2,TRBJ2-7,TGTGCCAGCAGCTTAGAGCAGGGGGCTGTTTACGAGCAGTACTTC,CASSLEQGAVYEQYF
15,TRBD1,.,TRBV7-2,TRBJ2-7,TGTGCCAGCAGCCCCGGGACAGGGTATGCCTACGAGCAGTACTTC,CASSPGTGYAYEQYF
13,.,.,TRBV7-2,TRBJ1-1,TGTGCCAGCAGGGTCGCCGGGAACACTGAAGCTTTCTTT,CASRVAGNTEAFF
21,TRBD2,.,TRBV3-1/TRBV3-2,TRBJ2-1,TGTGCCAGCAGCCAGGCACAACACCGTACTAGCGGGAGTTCCTCCTACAATGAGCAGTTCTTC,CASSQAQHRTSGSSSYNEQFF
15,.,.,TRBV6-5,TRBJ2-3,TGTGCCAGCAGTTACGCTAGCGCTAGCACAGATACGCAGTATTTT,CASSYASASTDTQYF
15,.,.,TRBV7-2,TRBJ2-5,TGTGCCAGCAGCCCGGGACGGACAGCTCCGGAGACCCAGTACTTC,CASSPGRTAPETQYF
13,.,.,TRBV25-1,TRBJ2-5,TGTGCCAGCAGTCCGCCTAACCATGAGACCCAGTACTTC,CASSPPNHETQYF
17,TRBD2,.,TRBV27,TRBJ2-7,TGTGCCAGCAGTTTACTAACTAGCGGGGGCAGCTCCTACGAGCAGTACTTC,CASSLLTSGGSSYEQYF
13,.,.,TRBV12-3/TRBV12-4,TRBJ2-3,TGTGCCAGCAGCCGACTAGTTACAGATACGCAGTATTTT,CASSRLVTDTQYF
17,TRBD2,.,TRBV3-1/TRBV3-2,TRBJ2-5,TGTGCCAGCAGCCAAGTGTCGCTAGCGGGGGCGTTTTTAACCCAGTACTTC,CASSQVSLAGAFLTQYF
15,.,.,TRBV30,TRBJ1-6,TGTGCCTGGAGTGGAGGGGGAGGGGTAAACTCACCCCTCCACTTT,CAWSGGGGVNSPLHF
14,.,few,TRBV3-1/TRBV3-2,TRBJ1-5,TGTGCCAGCAGCCCCTTCCTTAACAATCAGCCCCAGCATTTT,CASSPFLNNQPQHF
15,.,.,TRBV6-5,TRBJ1-6,TGTGCCAGCAGTTACTCCCCGGGGGTCTATTCACCCCTCCACTTT,CASSYSPGVYSPLHF
14,.,.,TRBV9,TRBJ2-7,TGTGCCAGCAGCGTCAGTAGCTCTTCCTACGAGCAGTACTTC,CASSVSSSSYEQYF
17,TRBD1,.,TRBV3-1/TRBV3-2,TRBJ2-2,TGTGCCAGCAGCCAAGAGGAGACAGGGATTAACACCGGGGAGCTGTTTTTT,CASSQEETGINTGELFF
15,TRBD1,.,TRBV2,TRBJ2-5,TGTGCCAGCAGTGGGACCGACAGGGTTGTGGAGACCCAGTACTTC,CASSGTDRVVETQYF
14,.,.,TRBV7-9,TRBJ2-1,TGTGCCAGCAGCTTACTAGCGCCTAGCAATGAGCAGTTCTTC,CASSLLAPSNEQFF
14,.,.,TRBV12-5,TRBJ1-2,TGTGCTAGTGGTTTGACTAAATTGGGGGGAGGCTACACCTTC,CASGLTKLGGGYTF
12,.,.,TRBV12-3/TRBV12-4,TRBJ2-5,TGTGCCAGCACTTATCAGCAAGAGACCCAGTACTTC,CASTYQQETQYF
15,.,.,TRBV5-5,TRBJ1-4,TGTGCCAGCAGCCACCCGGCGACAGGTGGTGAAAAACTGTTTTTT,CASSHPATGGEKLFF
15,TRBD1,.,TRBV5-4,TRBJ1-4,TGTGCCAGCAGCTTGGGGACAGGCATCAATGAAAAACTGTTTTTT,CASSLGTGINEKLFF
15,.,.,TRBV29-1,TRBJ2-3,TGCAGCGTTGAAATCGGAGGCAGTAGCACAGATACGCAGTATTTT,CSVEIGGSSTDTQYF
15,.,.,TRBV18,TRBJ1-5,TGTGCCAGCTCACCACAGGGACATAGCAATCAGCCCCAGCATTTT,CASSPQGHSNQPQHF